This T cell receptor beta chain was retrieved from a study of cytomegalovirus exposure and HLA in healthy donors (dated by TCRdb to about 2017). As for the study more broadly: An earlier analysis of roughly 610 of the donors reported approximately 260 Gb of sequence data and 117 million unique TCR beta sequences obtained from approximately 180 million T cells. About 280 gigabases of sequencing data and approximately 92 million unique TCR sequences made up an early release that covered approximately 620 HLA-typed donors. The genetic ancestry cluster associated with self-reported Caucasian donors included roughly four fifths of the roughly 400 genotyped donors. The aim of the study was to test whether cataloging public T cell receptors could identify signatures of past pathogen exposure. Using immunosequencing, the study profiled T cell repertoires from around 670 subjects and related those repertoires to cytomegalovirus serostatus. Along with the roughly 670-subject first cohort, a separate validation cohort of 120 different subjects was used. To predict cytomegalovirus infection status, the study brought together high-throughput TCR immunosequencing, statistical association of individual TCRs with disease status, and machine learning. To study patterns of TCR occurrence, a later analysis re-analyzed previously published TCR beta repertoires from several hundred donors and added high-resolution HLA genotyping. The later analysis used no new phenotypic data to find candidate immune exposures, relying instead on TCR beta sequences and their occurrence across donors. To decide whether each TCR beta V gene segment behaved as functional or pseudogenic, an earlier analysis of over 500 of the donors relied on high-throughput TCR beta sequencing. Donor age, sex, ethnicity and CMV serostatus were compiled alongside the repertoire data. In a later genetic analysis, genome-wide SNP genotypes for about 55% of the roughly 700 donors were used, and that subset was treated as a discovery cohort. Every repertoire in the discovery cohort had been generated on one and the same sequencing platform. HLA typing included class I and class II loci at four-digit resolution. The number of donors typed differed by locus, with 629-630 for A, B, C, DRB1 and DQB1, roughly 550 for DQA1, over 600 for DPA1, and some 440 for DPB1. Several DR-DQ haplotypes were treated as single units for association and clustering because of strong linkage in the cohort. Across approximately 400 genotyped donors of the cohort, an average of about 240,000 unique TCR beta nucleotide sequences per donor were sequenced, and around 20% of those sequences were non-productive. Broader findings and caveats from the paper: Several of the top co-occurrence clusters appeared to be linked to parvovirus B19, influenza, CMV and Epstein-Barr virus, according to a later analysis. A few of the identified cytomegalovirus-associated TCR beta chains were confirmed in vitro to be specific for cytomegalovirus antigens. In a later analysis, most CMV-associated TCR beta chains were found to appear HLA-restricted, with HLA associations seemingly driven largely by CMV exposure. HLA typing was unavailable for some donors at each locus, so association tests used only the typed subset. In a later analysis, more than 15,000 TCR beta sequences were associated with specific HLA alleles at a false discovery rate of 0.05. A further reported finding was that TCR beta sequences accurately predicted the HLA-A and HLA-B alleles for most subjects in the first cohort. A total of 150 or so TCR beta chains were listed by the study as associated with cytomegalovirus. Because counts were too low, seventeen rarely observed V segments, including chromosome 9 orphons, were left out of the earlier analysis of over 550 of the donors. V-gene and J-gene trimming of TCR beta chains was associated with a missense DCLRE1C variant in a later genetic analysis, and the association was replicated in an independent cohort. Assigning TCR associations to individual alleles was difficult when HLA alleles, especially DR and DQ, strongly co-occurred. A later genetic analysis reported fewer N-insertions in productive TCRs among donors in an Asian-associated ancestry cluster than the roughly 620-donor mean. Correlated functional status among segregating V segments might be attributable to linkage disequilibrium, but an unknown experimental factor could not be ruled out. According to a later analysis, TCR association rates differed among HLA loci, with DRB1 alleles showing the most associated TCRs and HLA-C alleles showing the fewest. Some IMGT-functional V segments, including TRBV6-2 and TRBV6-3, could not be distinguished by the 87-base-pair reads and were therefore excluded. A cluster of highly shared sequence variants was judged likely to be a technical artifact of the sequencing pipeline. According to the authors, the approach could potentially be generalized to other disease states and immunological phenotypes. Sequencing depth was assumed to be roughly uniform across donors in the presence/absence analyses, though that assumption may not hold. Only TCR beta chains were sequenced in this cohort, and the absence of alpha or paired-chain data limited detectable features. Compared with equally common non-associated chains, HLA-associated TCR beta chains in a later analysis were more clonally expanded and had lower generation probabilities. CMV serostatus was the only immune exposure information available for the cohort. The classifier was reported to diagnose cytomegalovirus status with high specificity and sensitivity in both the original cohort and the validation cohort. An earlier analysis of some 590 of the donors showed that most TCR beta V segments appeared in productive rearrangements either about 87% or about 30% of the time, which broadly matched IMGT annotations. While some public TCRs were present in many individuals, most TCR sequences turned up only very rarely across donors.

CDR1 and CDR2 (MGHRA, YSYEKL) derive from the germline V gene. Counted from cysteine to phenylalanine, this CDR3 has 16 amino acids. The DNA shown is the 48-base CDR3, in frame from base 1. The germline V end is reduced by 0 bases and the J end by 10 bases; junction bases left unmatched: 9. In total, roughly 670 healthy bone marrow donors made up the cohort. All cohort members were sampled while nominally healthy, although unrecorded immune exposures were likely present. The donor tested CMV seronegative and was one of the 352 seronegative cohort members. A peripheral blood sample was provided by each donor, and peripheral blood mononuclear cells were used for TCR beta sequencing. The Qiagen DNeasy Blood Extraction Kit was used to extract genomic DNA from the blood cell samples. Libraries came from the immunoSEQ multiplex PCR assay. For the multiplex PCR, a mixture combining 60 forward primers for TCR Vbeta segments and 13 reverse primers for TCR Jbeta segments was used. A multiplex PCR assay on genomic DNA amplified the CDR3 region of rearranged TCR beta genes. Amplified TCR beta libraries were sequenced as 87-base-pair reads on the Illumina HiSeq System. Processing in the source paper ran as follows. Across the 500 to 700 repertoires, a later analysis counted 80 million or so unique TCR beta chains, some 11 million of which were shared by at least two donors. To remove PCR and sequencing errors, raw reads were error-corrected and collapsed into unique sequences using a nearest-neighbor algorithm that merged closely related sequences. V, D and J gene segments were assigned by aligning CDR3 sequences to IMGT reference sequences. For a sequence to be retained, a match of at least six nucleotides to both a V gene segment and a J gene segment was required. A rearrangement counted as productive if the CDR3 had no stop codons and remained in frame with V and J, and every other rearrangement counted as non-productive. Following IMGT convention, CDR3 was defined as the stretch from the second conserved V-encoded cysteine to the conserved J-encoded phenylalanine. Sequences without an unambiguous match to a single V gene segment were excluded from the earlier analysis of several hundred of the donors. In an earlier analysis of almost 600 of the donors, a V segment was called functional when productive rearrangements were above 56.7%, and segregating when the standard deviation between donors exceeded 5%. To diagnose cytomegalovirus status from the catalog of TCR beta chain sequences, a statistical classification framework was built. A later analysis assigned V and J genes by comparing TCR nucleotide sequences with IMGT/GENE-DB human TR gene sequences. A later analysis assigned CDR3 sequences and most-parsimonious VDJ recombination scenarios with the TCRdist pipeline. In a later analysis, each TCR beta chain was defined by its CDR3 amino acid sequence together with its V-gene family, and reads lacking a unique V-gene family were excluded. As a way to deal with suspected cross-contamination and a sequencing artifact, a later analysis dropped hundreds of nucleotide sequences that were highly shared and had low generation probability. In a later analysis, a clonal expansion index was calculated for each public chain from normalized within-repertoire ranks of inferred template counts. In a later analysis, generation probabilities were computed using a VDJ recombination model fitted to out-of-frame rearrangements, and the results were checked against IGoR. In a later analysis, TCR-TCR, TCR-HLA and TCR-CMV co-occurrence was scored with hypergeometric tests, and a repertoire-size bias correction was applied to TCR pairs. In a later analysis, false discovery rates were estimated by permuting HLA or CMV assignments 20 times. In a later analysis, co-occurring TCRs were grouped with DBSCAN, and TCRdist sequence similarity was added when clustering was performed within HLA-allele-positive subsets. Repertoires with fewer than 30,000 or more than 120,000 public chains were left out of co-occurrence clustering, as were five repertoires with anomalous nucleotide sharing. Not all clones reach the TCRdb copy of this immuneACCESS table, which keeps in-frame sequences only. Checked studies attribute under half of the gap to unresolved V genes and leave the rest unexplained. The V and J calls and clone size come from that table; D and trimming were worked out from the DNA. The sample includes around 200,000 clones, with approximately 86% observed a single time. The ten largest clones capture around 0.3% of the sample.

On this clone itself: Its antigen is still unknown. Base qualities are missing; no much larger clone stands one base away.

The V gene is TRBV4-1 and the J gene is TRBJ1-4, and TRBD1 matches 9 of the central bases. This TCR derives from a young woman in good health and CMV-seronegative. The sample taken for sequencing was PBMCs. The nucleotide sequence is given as TGCGCCAGCAGCCAAGAAGGTGGTGGGACAGGGAGAAAACTGTTTTTT. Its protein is CASSQEGGGTGRKLFF.